The TCR beta chain under discussion was sequenced for a study of blood T cell repertoires in COVID-19. Across the study: The study drew acute and convalescent COVID-19 samples from the United States, Italy and Spain.

The cohort comprised adults aged about 18 to 100 years residing in some 24 US areas. Methods used by the authors: Reference gene primer amplification gave estimated nucleated cell counts. TCRdb's table, derived via immunoSEQ multiplex PCR, lists solely in-frame clones and lacks some. The V and J calls and clone size are taken from that table; D and trimming were inferred from the DNA. The sample lists hundreds of thousands of clones; around 91% were seen once. The germline V and J ends were trimmed by 4 bases and 4 bases, with 15 bases remaining between them. The CDR3 runs to 15 residues. Germline CDR1 reads SGDLS; CDR2 reads YYNGEE.

Sequences were obtained from PBMCs or T cells enriched from blood (not recorded which). The gene calls are TRBV9 and TRBJ1-3, with D possibly TRBD1 on 6 matching bases. The TCR was taken from a woman younger than 30 with acute COVID-19. The CDR3 sequence is CASSPQGSSGNTIYF. In DNA form, the CDR3 reads TGTGCCAGCAGCCCGCAGGGGTCCTCCGGAAACACCATATATTTT.